This T cell receptor beta chain was recorded in a study of shared clonotypes between healthy human individuals. This CDR3 spans 15 amino acids. The V gene's germline CDR1 is SGDLS and CDR2 YYNGEE. V lost 4 bases to trimming and J lost 7 bases, with 21 bases between them. The assay was immunoSEQ multiplex PCR, and TCRdb's table has in-frame clones only and misses some. The table lists 550,000 to 800,000 clones, around 91% of them singletons, with 34% in the top ten. The chain combines TRBV9 with TRBJ2-7, with D hard to call. What was sequenced was memory CD8+ T cells from PBMCs. As for subset: CD45RO+ cells pooled with CCR7-negative TemRA cells. The clonotype was recovered from a man between 18 and 35 years old in good health. Some clones in this sample may be carry-over from other donors' samples. CDR3 coding DNA: TGTGCCAGCAGCCCCCGGCGTGTATCGCCTCTTGAGCAGTACTTC. Translated: CASSPRRVSPLEQYF. The variable domain in full, completed from reference TRBV9 and TRBJ2-7, reads DSGVTQTPKHLITATGQRVTLRCSPRSGDLSVYWYQQSLDQGLQFLIQYYNGEERAKGNILERFSAQQFPDLHSELNLSSLELGDSALYFCASSPRRVSPLEQYFGPGTRLTVT.